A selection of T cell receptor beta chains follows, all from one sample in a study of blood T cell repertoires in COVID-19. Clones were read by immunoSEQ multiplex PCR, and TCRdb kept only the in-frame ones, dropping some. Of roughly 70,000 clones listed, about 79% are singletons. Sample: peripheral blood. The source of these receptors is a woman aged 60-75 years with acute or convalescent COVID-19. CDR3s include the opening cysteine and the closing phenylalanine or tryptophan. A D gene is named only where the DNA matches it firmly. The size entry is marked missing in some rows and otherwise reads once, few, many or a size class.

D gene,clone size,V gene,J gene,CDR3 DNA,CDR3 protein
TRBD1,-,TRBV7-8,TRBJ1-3,TGTGCCAGCAGCCTAGGACAGGTCCGATCTGGAAACACCATATATTTT,CASSLGQVRSGNTIYF
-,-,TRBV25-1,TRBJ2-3,TGTGCCAGCAGTGATCCCCCGGGAACAGCTAGCACAGATACGCAGTATTTT,CASSDPPGTASTDTQYF
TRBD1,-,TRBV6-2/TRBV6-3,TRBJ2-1,TGTGCCAGCAACCCGGGACAGTCCAATGAGCAGTTCTTC,CASNPGQSNEQFF
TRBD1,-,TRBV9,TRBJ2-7,TGTGCCAGCAGCCCTCCCGGGACAGGGACCGAGCAGTACTTC,CASSPPGTGTEQYF
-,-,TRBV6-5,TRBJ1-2,TGTGCCAGCAGTTACTCCCCCGACAGAGACTACACCTTC,CASSYSPDRDYTF
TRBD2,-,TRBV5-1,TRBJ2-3,TGCGCCAGCAGCTTGGCCAGGTGGGAGGGGAGGGCAGATACGCAGTATTTT,CASSLARWEGRADTQYF
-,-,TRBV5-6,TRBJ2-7,TGTGCCAGCAGCTTGTACAGGGCTAACTACGAGCAGTACTTC,CASSLYRANYEQYF
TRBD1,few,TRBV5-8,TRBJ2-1,TGTGCCAGCAGCTACTGGACAGGGGGCCGGACAGGGGATGAGCAGTTCTTC,CASSYWTGGRTGDEQFF
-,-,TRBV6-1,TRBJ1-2,TGTGCCAGCAGTGAAATTGGGGGGGCAGACTATGGCTACACCTTC,CASSEIGGADYGYTF
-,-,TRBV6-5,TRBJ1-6,TGTGCCAGCAGTCAACGGTTAGATTCACCCCTCCACTTT,CASSQRLDSPLHF
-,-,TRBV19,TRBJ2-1,TGTGCCAGTAGTATAGATCGGGTTCCCACTCCCTACAATGAGCAGTTCTTC,CASSIDRVPTPYNEQFF
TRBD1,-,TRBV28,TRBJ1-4,TGTGCCAGCAGCCCCTCAAGGGTTTGGGGACAGGGTAATGAAAAACTGTTTTTT,CASSPSRVWGQGNEKLFF
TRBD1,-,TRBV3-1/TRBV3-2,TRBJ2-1,TGTGCCAGCAGCCAACTCGTCCCGGGACAGGGCACGGGATACAATGAGCAGTTCTTC,CASSQLVPGQGTGYNEQFF
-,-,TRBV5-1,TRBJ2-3,TGCGCCAGCAGCTTGGAAGACCACAGGCATACGCAGTATTTT,CASSLEDHRHTQYF
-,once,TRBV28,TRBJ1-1,TGTGCCAGCAGTTTATCCGGGCGGGTCTTCGGAGAGATGAACACTGAAGCTTTCTTT,CASSLSGRVFGEMNTEAFF
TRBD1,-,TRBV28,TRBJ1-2,TGTGCCAGCAGTACCCGGGACAGGGGGCTTTCCCACTATGGCTACACCTTC,CASSTRDRGLSHYGYTF
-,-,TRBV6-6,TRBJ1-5,TGTGCCAGCAGTTACTCCACGGGGAGCAATCAGCCCCAGCATTTT,CASSYSTGSNQPQHF
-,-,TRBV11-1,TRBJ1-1,TGTGCCAGCACCCCAGGGCCCTGGGGAAACACTGAAGCTTTCTTT,CASTPGPWGNTEAFF
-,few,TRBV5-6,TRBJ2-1,TGTGCCAGCAGCTTGTACGGTAGCTCCTACAATGAGCAGTTCTTC,CASSLYGSSYNEQFF
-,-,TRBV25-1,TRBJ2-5,TGTGCCAGCAGCGGGTCTAGCAGACAAGAGACCCAGTACTTC,CASSGSSRQETQYF
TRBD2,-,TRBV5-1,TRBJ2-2,TGCGCCAGCAGCTTACTTGCGGGAGACACCGGGGAGCTGTTTTTT,CASSLLAGDTGELFF
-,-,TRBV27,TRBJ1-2,TGTGCCAGCAGTTTATCGTGGGGGGACTCTCAGGGCTACACCTTC,CASSLSWGDSQGYTF
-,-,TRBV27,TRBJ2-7,TGTGCCAGCAGTGATGGTCGAGGCTACGAGCAGTACTTC,CASSDGRGYEQYF
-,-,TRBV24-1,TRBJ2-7,TGTGCCACCAGTGATCAGGAAGTGCCCTACGAGCAGTACTTC,CATSDQEVPYEQYF
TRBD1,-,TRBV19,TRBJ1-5,TGTGCCAGTAGTGGGCGGATGGGACAGGGAGTAAGCAATCAGCCCCAGCATTTT,CASSGRMGQGVSNQPQHF
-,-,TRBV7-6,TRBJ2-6,TGTGCCAGCAGCTTAGCCCTCCCTGGGGCCAACGTCCTGACTTTC,CASSLALPGANVLTF
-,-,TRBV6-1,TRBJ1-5,TGTGCCAGCAGTGAATATCTGGGGAGGAATCAGCCCCAGCATTTT,CASSEYLGRNQPQHF
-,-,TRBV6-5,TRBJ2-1,TGTGCCAGCAGTTCCCGCAGGGATAATGAGCAGTTCTTC,CASSSRRDNEQFF
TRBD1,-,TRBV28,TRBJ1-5,TGTGCCAGCAGTCCGCTGACAGGGGGCGGCCCACCTTATAGCAATCAGCCCCAGCATTTT,CASSPLTGGGPPYSNQPQHF
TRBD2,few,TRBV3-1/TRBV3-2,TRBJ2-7,TGTGCCAGCAGCCAAGTTCTAGCGGGGACTCAAAGGATTCGGGAGCAGTACTTC,CASSQVLAGTQRIREQYF
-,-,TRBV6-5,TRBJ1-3,TGTGCCAGCAGAGCTCAAAGCTCTGGAAACACCATATATTTT,CASRAQSSGNTIYF
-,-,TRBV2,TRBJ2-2,TGTGCCAGCAGTGAACAGGGAACCGGGGAGCTGTTTTTT,CASSEQGTGELFF
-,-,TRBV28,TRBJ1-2,TGTGCCAGCAGCGCAGGGAACGTCGGATATGGCTACACCTTC,CASSAGNVGYGYTF
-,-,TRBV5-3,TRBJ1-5,TGTGCCAGAAGCCGGTCCGCGGGGTATGGGCCCCAGCATTTT,CARSRSAGYGPQHF
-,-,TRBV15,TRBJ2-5,TGTGCCACCAGCAGATTACAAGAGACCCAGTACTTC,CATSRLQETQYF
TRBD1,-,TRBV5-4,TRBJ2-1,TGTGCCAGCAGCTTGGGGGGACAGGGGGTCAATGAGCAGTTCTTC,CASSLGGQGVNEQFF
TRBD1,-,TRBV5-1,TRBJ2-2,TGCGCCAGCAGCTTGGGAGGACAGGCGAACACCGGGGAGCTGTTTTTT,CASSLGGQANTGELFF
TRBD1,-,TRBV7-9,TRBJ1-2,TGTGCCAGCAGCCCAGGACAGGGGGCGGGCTACACCTTC,CASSPGQGAGYTF
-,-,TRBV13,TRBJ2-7,TGTGCCAGCAGCTCAAAAAGGGGACTCCGGGAAGGCTACGAGCAGTACTTC,CASSSKRGLREGYEQYF
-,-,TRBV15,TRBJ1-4,TGTGCCACCAGCAGAGAACAGTTTTATGAAAAACTGTTTTTT,CATSREQFYEKLFF
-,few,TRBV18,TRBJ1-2,TGTGCCAGCTCACCACCACCGCCAGGAGGGTATGGCTACACCTTC,CASSPPPPGGYGYTF
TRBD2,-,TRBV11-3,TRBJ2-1,TGTGCCAGCAGTCGTACTAGCGGGGCGTACAATGAGCAGTTCTTC,CASSRTSGAYNEQFF
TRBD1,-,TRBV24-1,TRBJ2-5,TGTGCCACCAGTGATTTGGCAGGGGGAGAGACCCAGTACTTC,CATSDLAGGETQYF
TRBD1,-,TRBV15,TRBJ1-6,TGTGCCACCAGCTCACAGGGGGGGAGTTCACCCCTCCACTTT,CATSSQGGSSPLHF
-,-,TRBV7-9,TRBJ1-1,TGTGCCAGCAGCGGGCCACCATCCACTGAAGCTTTCTTT,CASSGPPSTEAFF
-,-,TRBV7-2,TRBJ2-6,TGTGCCAGCAGCTTAGCGGGGACACCTGGGGCCAACGTCCTGACTTTC,CASSLAGTPGANVLTF
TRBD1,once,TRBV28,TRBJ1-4,TGTGCCAGCAGTAACAGGGGTATAAGCGAAAAACTGTTTTTT,CASSNRGISEKLFF
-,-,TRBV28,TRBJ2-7,TGTGCCAGTAGCCCTCCCGCCGTAGGGGGATCGTACGAGCAGTACTTC,CASSPPAVGGSYEQYF
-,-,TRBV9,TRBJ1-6,TGTGCCAGCAGCCGCGGACAGAGCTCCTATAATTCACCCCTCCACTTT,CASSRGQSSYNSPLHF
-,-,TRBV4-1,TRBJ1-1,TGCGCCAGCAGCCAGCCCGGGACATGGACTGGGACTGAAGCTTTCTTT,CASSQPGTWTGTEAFF
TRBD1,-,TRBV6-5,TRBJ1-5,TGTGCCGGGAGAGGGACAGGCCTAAATCAGCCCCAGCATTTT,CAGRGTGLNQPQHF
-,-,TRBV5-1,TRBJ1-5,TGCGCCAGCAGCTTGGGGAGAAATCAGCCCCAGCATTTT,CASSLGRNQPQHF
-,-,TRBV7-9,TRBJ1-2,TGTGCCAGCAGCTTAGTGGCCAGGGTTTCCTATGGCTACACCTTC,CASSLVARVSYGYTF